A single sample is the source of the 22 T cell receptor beta chains below, sequenced in a study of blood T cell repertoires in COVID-19. The repertoire was sequenced with immunoSEQ multiplex PCR; TCRdb's copy has only in-frame clones and lacks some. The sample includes about 94,000 clones, 74% seen only once; the top ten take approximately 4.1%. The sequenced sample was peripheral blood. The receptors shown here come from a man between 65 and 85 years old with COVID-19, enrolled during active disease.

V is TRBV28 and J is TRBJ1-2, with 8 bases fitting TRBD1. J gave up 5 bases and V 3 bases, and 5 bases lay outside the gene matches. This CDR3 is 14 amino acids long. The germline V gene has CDR1 MDHEN and CDR2 SYDVKM. This CDR3 is CASSFPGQVYGYTF. CDR3 nucleotides: TGTGCCAGCAGTTTTCCGGGACAGGTATATGGCTACACCTTC.

The V call is TRBV28, the J call TRBJ2-6; D unresolved. Germline V gene data show CDR1 as MDHEN and CDR2 as SYDVKM. With 5 bases removed from V and 0 bases from J, the gap between germline ends came to 11 bases. This CDR3 contains 16 residues. The CDR3 sequence is CASSTIHTSGANVLTF. The CDR3 DNA reads TGTGCCAGCAGTACGATACACACCTCTGGGGCCAACGTCCTGACTTTC.

J is TRBJ2-5 and V is TRBV27; D may be TRBD1 (5 bases). V was shortened by 3 bases and J by 1 base, with 9 bases between the two germline ends. The CDR3 is made up of 14 amino acids. The V gene's germline CDR1 is MNHEY and CDR2 SMNVEV (reference sequence). CDR3 nucleotides: TGTGCCAGCAGTTTTCAGGGCCCCCAAGAGACCCAGTACTTC. Its translation is CASSFQGPQETQYF.

V usage is TRBV10-3 and J usage is TRBJ1-4, with unresolved D. CDR1 is ENHRY, CDR2 SYGVKD, per germline. The V end lost 2 bases, the J end lost 0 bases, and 13 bases lay between the germline ends. The CDR3 loop spans 17 amino acids. Here the CDR3 reads CAISEGAKVATNEKLFF. The CDR3 DNA follows: TGTGCCATCAGTGAGGGAGCCAAGGTCGCAACTAATGAAAAACTGTTTTTT.

The chain employs TRBV6-5 and TRBJ2-5; D is ambiguous. The CDR3 length is 14 residues. Germline V lookup: CDR1 MNHEY, CDR2 SVGAGI. Trimming removed 5 bases from V and 3 bases from J, with 13 bases in between. CDR3 residues: CASSPHAAEETQYF. CDR3 nucleotide sequence: TGTGCCAGCAGTCCCCACGCGGCGGAAGAGACCCAGTACTTC.

V is TRBV3-1 (or the pseudogene TRBV3-2) and J is TRBJ1-2; TRBD1 might be the D (6 bases). Trimming shortened V by 4 bases and J by 6 bases, and 18 bases separated the two germline ends. There are 15 residues in the CDR3. In germline, CDR1 is LGHDT, CDR2 YNNKEL (reference sequence). Here the CDR3 reads CASSLGHGDSHGYTF. CDR3 DNA: TGTGCCAGCAGCCTGGGACACGGGGATTCTCATGGCTACACCTTC.

The sample holds a few counts of this clone. This sequence joins TRBV6-5 and TRBJ1-2, with TRBD1 matching over 12 bases. In germline, CDR1 is MNHEY, CDR2 SVGAGI. CDR3 length equals 15 residues. After removal of 2 bases from V and 6 bases from J, the junction contained 4 bases not matched to a gene. CDR3 protein: CASSYRGQGAHGYTF. As DNA, the CDR3 is TGTGCCAGCAGTTACCGGGGACAGGGGGCGCATGGCTACACCTTC.

The J gene is TRBJ2-5, the V gene TRBV28; 9 bases are shared with TRBD1. Germline CDR1 MDHEN, CDR2 SYDVKM. CDR3 length: 15 amino acids. After removal of 3 bases from V and 5 bases from J, the junction contained 7 bases not matched to a gene. CDR3 sequence: CASSFSFGTGETQYF. DNA for the CDR3: TGTGCCAGCAGTTTTTCTTTTGGGACAGGGGAGACCCAGTACTTC.

The chain couples TRBV27 to TRBJ2-2; 7 positions match TRBD2. CDR1 is MNHEY, CDR2 SMNVEV, per germline (reference sequence). This CDR3 has 15 amino acids. V lost 2 bases and J lost 9; bases outside the gene matches: 9. In nucleotides, the CDR3 is TGTGCCAGCAGTTTAGGGGCGGGGGTGGGCAGGGAGCTGTTTTTT. Its translation is CASSLGAGVGRELFF.

This chain joins TRBV4-3 and TRBJ2-3; the D gene is possibly TRBD2 (6 bases). Trimming cost V 4 bases and J 4 bases, with 21 bases left between them. The germline V gene has CDR1 LGHNA and CDR2 YSLEER. CDR3 size: 17 residues. This chain's CDR3 is CASSPRVAAGGADTQYF. The CDR3 DNA sequence: TGCGCCAGCAGCCCTAGGGTGGCCGCCGGGGGTGCAGATACGCAGTATTTT.

The rearrangement links TRBV7-9 to TRBJ2-2; the match to TRBD1 covers 8 bases. Germline CDR1 and CDR2: SEHNR and FQNEAQ (reference sequence). V dropped 5 bases and J dropped 5; count of bases not matched to a gene: 16. The CDR3 extends over 18 amino acids. The CDR3 reads CASSPLRTGTGGTGELFF. For the CDR3, the DNA is TGTGCCAGCAGCCCACTCCGGACCGGGACAGGTGGGACCGGGGAGCTGTTTTTT.

The V and J genes are TRBV14 and TRBJ2-2; possible D gene TRBD2, 5 bases. The germline CDR1 and CDR2 sequences are SGHDN and FVKESK. The CDR3 totals 14 residues. The V and J ends lost 6 bases and 5 bases respectively, with 13 bases between them. The CDR3, as DNA: TGTGCCAGCAGGCCCGGGATTACTACCGGGGAGCTGTTTTTT. It encodes CASRPGITTGELFF.

CDR3 loop: CASRGTGSETQYF. The CDR3 DNA follows: TGTGCCAGCAGAGGGACAGGGTCCGAGACCCAGTACTTC. The V gene is TRBV28, the J gene TRBJ2-5, with TRBD1 matching over 9 bases. The CDR3 sequence is 13 residues long. CDR1 and CDR2 from the germline V gene are MDHEN and SYDVKM. J gave up 5 bases and V 6 bases, and 4 bases lay outside the gene matches.

The chain is built from TRBV9 and TRBJ1-3; TRBD1 might be the D (5 bases). Deletions cut 0 bases from V and 1 base from J, with 11 bases between. Germline CDR1 and CDR2: SGDLS and YYNGEE. CDR3 length equals 16 residues. In nucleotides, the CDR3 is TGTGCCAGCAGCGTAGCAACAGGCTTTTCTGGAAACACCATATATTTT. Its translation is CASSVATGFSGNTIYF.

The rearrangement uses TRBV27 and TRBJ1-1; possible D gene TRBD1, 5 bases. Germline V gene data show CDR1 as MNHEY and CDR2 as SMNVEV (reference sequence). The CDR3 has 15 amino acids. V was shortened by 3 bases and J by 0 bases, with 11 bases between the two germline ends. This CDR3 reads CASSFMAGLNTEAFF. CDR3 nucleotide sequence: TGTGCCAGCAGTTTCATGGCAGGGTTGAACACTGAAGCTTTCTTT.

This clone was seen just once. This chain uses TRBV9 with TRBJ1-4, with D perhaps matching TRBD1 (5 bases). Germline CDR1 reads SGDLS; CDR2 reads YYNGEE. The germline V and J ends were trimmed by 4 bases and 3 bases, with 13 bases remaining between them. The CDR3 is 15 residues long. The CDR3 DNA reads TGTGCCAGCAGCCCGACCGGGACTCCTAATGAAAAACTGTTTTTT. This encodes CASSPTGTPNEKLFF. Looking up the rest from reference TRBV9 and TRBJ1-4 gives the full variable domain: DSGVTQTPKHLITATGQRVTLRCSPRSGDLSVYWYQQSLDQGLQFLIQYYNGEERAKGNILERFSAQQFPDLHSELNLSSLELGDSALYFCASSPTGTPNEKLFFGSGTQLSVL.

Only a few counts were recorded for this clone. The germline gene is not matched at one end of the junction; a read error may be the cause. J is TRBJ2-7 and V is TRBV20-1, with 7 bases fitting TRBD1. The germline V gene has CDR1 DFQATT and CDR2 SNEGSKA (reference sequence). The CDR3 spans 11 residues. CDR3 sequence (DNA): TGCAGTGCTAGACCGACAGGGCCCCTGAGCTTC. Amino acid sequence: CSARPTGPLSF.

The chain uses TRBV30 and TRBJ2-4; 11 nucleotides match TRBD1. Germline-derived CDR1 and CDR2 are GTSNPN and SVGIG (reference sequence). This CDR3 has 14 residues. V lost 3 bases to trimming and J lost 5 bases; unmatched junction nucleotides: 3. DNA for the CDR3: TGTGCCTGGAGCTGGACAGGGGGCCAAAACATTCAGTACTTC. Translation: CAWSWTGGQNIQYF.

This chain connects TRBV25-1 to TRBJ1-1; 8 bases agree with TRBD1. After removal of 8 bases from V and 2 bases from J, the junction contained 7 bases not matched to a gene. The CDR3 runs 14 residues. CDR1 is MGHDK and CDR2 is SYGVNS in the germline V gene. The CDR3 DNA follows: TGTGCCAGCTCGAACAGGGGGTTTAACACTGAAGCTTTCTTT. It codes for CASSNRGFNTEAFF.

This chain's CDR3 is CASSPSGSYEQYF. CDR3 sequence (DNA): TGTGCCAGCAGTCCTAGCGGCTCCTACGAGCAGTACTTC. The V call is TRBV28, the J call TRBJ2-7, with 7 bases aligning to TRBD2. The CDR3 length is 13 residues. The junction had 1 base not matched to a gene; V was cut back by 5 bases and J by 0 bases. CDR1 and CDR2 from the germline V gene are MDHEN and SYDVKM. Based on the CDR3 plus reference TRBV28 and TRBJ2-7, the full variable domain is DVKVTQSSRYLVKRTGEKVFLECVQDMDHENMFWYRQDPGLGLRLIYFSYDVKMKEKGDIPEGYSVSREKKERFSLILESASTNQTSMYLCASSPSGSYEQYFGPGTRLTVT.

The chain links TRBV7-3 to TRBJ2-3; TRBD2 matches at 7 bases. The CDR3 contains 14 residues. J was trimmed by 4 bases and V by 4 bases; bases with no gene match: 5. Per the germline V gene, CDR1 is SGHTA and CDR2 is FQGTGA. CDR3 residues: CASSSAGRADTQYF. The CDR3 bases are TGTGCCAGCAGCTCAGCGGGAAGGGCAGATACGCAGTATTTT.

V and J are TRBV5-1 and TRBJ2-7; 11 bases match TRBD1. V lost 4 bases and J lost 4; bases outside the gene matches: 4. The CDR3 consists of 14 residues. Germline assignment: CDR1 SGHRS and CDR2 YFSETQ. CDR3 loop: CASSPGQGGYEQYF. The CDR3, as DNA: TGCGCCAGCAGCCCGGGACAGGGGGGATACGAGCAGTACTTC.